This T cell receptor beta chain was sequenced during a study of blood T cells in healthy people across ages. V was cut by 0 bases and J by 5 bases, with 13 bases left in between. There are 15 residues in the CDR3. Germline CDR1 is LGHDT and CDR2 is YNNKEL (reference sequence). Through a sample-barcoded 5' primer and a J-beta primer mix, a second PCR was run for about 6 to 12 cycles. Each cDNA molecule received a tag from a template-switch adaptor that had 12 random nucleotides. TCRdb re-called the 5' RACE reads with MiXCR, one entry per CDR3 protein. This table has 1.5 million to 2 million distinct CDR3 sequences, roughly 43% appearing once.

The V and J genes are TRBV3-1 and TRBJ2-5; D gene ambiguous. This TCR derives from a human donor in good health. Material: blood. The CDR3 is CASSQDYRAAETQYF. The CDR3 DNA sequence: TGTGCCAGCAGCCAAGATTATCGGGCGGCGGAGACCCAGTACTTC.